This record concerns one T cell receptor (beta chain) sequence. Data came from immunoSEQ multiplex PCR; TCRdb stores just in-frame clones and leaves some out. The repertoire has about 270,000 clones, 80% to 85% of them found once; the top ten carry around 2.9%. This sample is part of a study of blood T cell repertoires in COVID-19. This CDR3 has 19 residues. With V trimmed by 3 bases and J by 0 bases, 8 bases remained unmatched. This TCR was sampled from a woman aged 55-70 years with active or convalescent COVID-19. V is TRBV5-3 and J is TRBJ2-3; 15 positions match TRBD2. TRBV5-3 is reported as an ORF; its role is uncertain. The sample consisted of peripheral blood. The CDR3 nucleotides read TGTGCCAGAAGCTCCGGGACTAGCGGGGGGTCCTCTAGCACAGATACGCAGTATTTT. Its translation: CARSSGTSGGSSSTDTQYF.